Listed below are T cell receptor beta chains from one sample, sequenced in a study of a mutant IDH1 vaccine in newly diagnosed glioma. Using immunoSEQ multiplex PCR, the repertoire was profiled, and TCRdb retains in-frame clones only, with some absent. The top ten clones hold under 25% of a sample with under 35,000 clones, around 91% of them seen once. These receptors' targets are unknown. Sequenced material: PBMCs, taken from a glioma patient whose treatment included an IDH1 peptide vaccine. These receptor sequences come from a man aged 18 to 30 with glioma. Both conserved end residues are part of each CDR3. D genes are given only for firm matches. The size of a clone is reported for some rows only, either as once, few or many, or as a class for expanded clones.

>-|TRBV9|TRBJ2-1|-
CASSVGSMGYNEQFF
TGTGCCAGCAGCGTAGGGTCGATGGGCTACAATGAGCAGTTCTTC
>TRBD2|TRBV7-8|TRBJ2-2|-
CASSPSKTSGRNTGELFF
TGTGCCAGCAGCCCTTCTAAGACTAGCGGGAGAAACACCGGGGAGCTGTTTTTT
>TRBD1|TRBV5-4|TRBJ2-1|-
CASERTGGGNEQFF
TGTGCCAGCGAGAGGACAGGGGGAGGTAATGAGCAGTTCTTC
>TRBD1|TRBV28|TRBJ1-6|-
CASRLGRQGGPNSPLHF
TGTGCCAGCAGGTTGGGGAGACAGGGGGGTCCTAATTCACCCCTCCACTTT
>-|TRBV6-5|TRBJ2-7|-
CASSYSVLANYEQYF
TGTGCCAGCAGTTACTCGGTCCTAGCGAACTACGAGCAGTACTTC
>-|TRBV6-4|TRBJ2-1|-
CASSDLASSSYNEQFF
TGTGCCAGCAGTGATCTCGCTAGTAGCTCCTACAATGAGCAGTTCTTC
>TRBD1|TRBV28|TRBJ1-2|-
CASSPSGTGGHGYTF
TGTGCCAGCAGTCCCTCCGGGACAGGGGGACATGGCTACACCTTC
>TRBD1|TRBV7-8|TRBJ1-5|-
CASSQTGEGNQPQHF
TGTGCCAGCAGCCAGACAGGGGAGGGTAATCAGCCCCAGCATTTT
>-|TRBV9|TRBJ1-1|-
CASSVTLGTEAFF
TGTGCCAGCAGCGTGACCTTGGGCACTGAAGCTTTCTTT
>-|TRBV7-9|TRBJ1-3|once
CASSLELNTIYF
TGTGCCAGCAGCTTAGAGCTCAACACCATATATTTT
>-|TRBV4-2|TRBJ1-2|once
CASSQEQTYGYTF
TGTGCCAGCAGCCAAGAACAGACATATGGCTACACCTTC
>TRBD2|TRBV13|TRBJ2-1|-
CASSQGASGSWTYNEQFF
TGTGCCAGCAGCCAAGGGGCTAGCGGGAGTTGGACCTACAATGAGCAGTTCTTC
>TRBD1|TRBV27|TRBJ2-1|-
CASSANDRVIYNEQFF
TGTGCCAGCAGTGCAAATGACAGGGTGATATACAATGAGCAGTTCTTC
>-|TRBV7-8|TRBJ2-7|-
CASSLGGRIPLQYEQYF
TGTGCCAGCAGCTTAGGGGGAAGGATCCCCCTTCAATACGAGCAGTACTTC
>TRBD1|TRBV5-1|TRBJ1-1|-
CASSLSTGGNTEAFF
TGCGCCAGCAGCTTGTCGACAGGGGGCAACACTGAAGCTTTCTTT
>TRBD1|TRBV5-4|TRBJ2-7|-
CASSWDRAHEQYF
TGTGCCAGCAGCTGGGACAGGGCTCACGAGCAGTACTTC
>-|TRBV5-4|TRBJ2-3|-
CASSLETSSTDTQYF
TGTGCCAGCAGCTTGGAGACATCGAGCACAGATACGCAGTATTTT
>-|TRBV7-2|TRBJ1-1|-
CASSLDWQKNTEAFF
TGTGCCAGCAGCTTAGATTGGCAGAAGAACACTGAAGCTTTCTTT
>TRBD1|TRBV6-5|TRBJ1-4|-
CATSYRGSNEKLFF
TGTGCCACCTCCTACAGGGGCTCTAATGAAAAACTGTTTTTT
>TRBD2|TRBV30|TRBJ2-5|few
CAWSAGTSVQETQYF
TGTGCCTGGAGTGCCGGGACTAGCGTCCAAGAGACCCAGTACTTC
>-|TRBV4-1|TRBJ2-7|-
CASSQDAGTNEQYF
TGCGCCAGCAGCCAAGATGCAGGGACGAACGAGCAGTACTTC
>-|TRBV2|TRBJ1-1|-
CASTRTAGTEAFF
TGTGCCAGCACCAGGACAGCCGGGACGGAAGCTTTCTTT
>-|TRBV10-2|TRBJ1-1|-
CASSESGTSNTEAFF
TGCGCCAGCAGTGAGTCGGGGACATCGAACACTGAAGCTTTCTTT
>-|TRBV6-6|TRBJ1-5|-
CASRKGDYSNQPQHF
TGTGCCAGCAGAAAAGGGGACTATAGCAATCAGCCCCAGCATTTT
>-|TRBV2|TRBJ1-5|-
CASSEGLGHQPQHF
TGTGCCAGCAGCGAAGGGCTGGGCCATCAGCCCCAGCATTTT
>TRBD1|TRBV18|TRBJ2-7|-
CASSQGQGNEQYF
TGTGCCAGCTCACAGGGACAGGGGAACGAGCAGTACTTC
>-|TRBV11-2|TRBJ1-1|-
CASISWRQNTEAFF
TGTGCCAGCATCTCGTGGAGGCAGAACACTGAAGCTTTCTTT
>TRBD1|TRBV6-4|TRBJ1-1|-
CASSDTDRATEAFF
TGTGCCAGCAGTGACACCGACAGGGCCACTGAAGCTTTCTTT
>TRBD1|TRBV30|TRBJ1-1|few
CAWRGTGDTEAFF
TGTGCCTGGAGGGGTACAGGGGACACTGAAGCTTTCTTT
>TRBD1|TRBV27|TRBJ2-5|-
CASSLSRGLGETQYF
TGTGCCAGCAGTTTATCGAGGGGGCTGGGAGAGACCCAGTACTTC
>-|TRBV6-1|TRBJ2-7|-
CASRATGYEQYF
TGTGCCAGCAGGGCGACTGGCTACGAGCAGTACTTC